This T cell receptor beta chain stems from a study of shared clonotypes between healthy human individuals. This clone was found a few times. Roughly 200 ng DNA, 30,000 or so T cell genomes, went into each sorted-subset replicate PCR. The table came from immunoSEQ multiplex PCR; TCRdb's copy has only in-frame clones and leaves some out. This table has some 900,000 clones, approximately 76% appearing once. The CDR3 contains 14 residues. CDR1 and CDR2 (germline): MGHDK, SYGVNS. Between the trimmed V and J ends, which lost 3 bases and 0 bases, there was a span of 7 bases. J is TRBJ2-3 and V is TRBV25-1; D is uncertain. This clonotype was obtained from a man between 18 and 29 years old in good health. The specimen was memory CD4+ T cells sorted from blood. Subset denoted: CD45RA-negative fraction. The CDR3 here is CASSDGLSTDTQYF. For the CDR3, the DNA is TGTGCCAGCAGTGACGGCCTAAGCACAGATACGCAGTATTTT. The full variable domain, with the rest looked up from reference TRBV25-1 and TRBJ2-3, is EADIYQTPRYLVIGTGKKITLECSQTMGHDKMYWYQQDPGMELHLIHYSYGVNSTEKGDLSSESTVSRIRTEHFPLTLESARPSHTSQYLCASSDGLSTDTQYFGPGTRLTVL.